Each of the 25 T cell receptor beta chains below was sequenced from the same sample in a study of regulatory T cells in long-lasting Graves disease. Arm-PCR of CDR3 regions and iRepertoire HTBI primers were used to build TCR beta libraries. TCRdb re-called the multiplex PCR reads through MiXCR, storing one row per CDR3 protein. The sample holds approximately 440,000 distinct CDR3 sequences, 23% seen once. Time point defined: persistent/refractory GD, antithyroid drugs over 5 years with positive TRAb. The TCR library was made from RNA that had been extracted from PBMCs in TRIzol. The material sequenced was peripheral blood mononuclear cells (PBMCs), taken when the disease was refractory, from a patient treated with antithyroid drugs. These receptors were obtained from a female donor with Graves disease.

This clonotype was detected ten times or more. The chain links TRBV6-1 to TRBJ2-7; D is possibly TRBD2 (6 bases). V was cut by 5 bases and J by 1 base, with 24 bases left in between. The CDR3 is made up of 18 amino acids. Germline loops: CDR1 MNHNS, CDR2 SASEGT. This CDR3 reads CASSQIRVTQTRSYEQYF. Written as DNA, the CDR3 is TGTGCCAGCAGTCAGATCAGGGTTACCCAGACTAGGTCCTACGAGCAGTACTTC.

Notes on this clonotype: One junction end disagrees with the germline gene, perhaps due to a read error. The J gene is TRBJ2-6, the V gene TRBV4-2, with D maybe TRBD1 (5 bases). The germline CDR1 and CDR2 sequences are LGHNA and YNFKEQ. The CDR3 spans 15 residues. CDR3 region: CANSQVSSGANALTF. Written as DNA, the CDR3 is TGTGCCAACAGCCAAGTCAGCTCTGGGGCCAACGCCCTGACTTTC.

This clonotype was detected only a few times. This chain joins TRBV28 and TRBJ2-2; TRBD2 aligns across 8 bases. Germline lookup yields CDR1 MDHEN and CDR2 SYDVKM. The CDR3 loop spans 15 amino acids. Losses at the gene ends were 7 bases for V and 1 base for J; bases not matched to a gene: 5. In DNA, the CDR3 is TGTGCCAGCATCTTTAGCGGGGTGAACACCGGGGAGCTGTTTTTT. Its protein product is CASIFSGVNTGELFF.

Ten or more counts support this clonotype. The chain links TRBV30 to TRBJ1-4, with D perhaps TRBD1 (5 bases). V was clipped by 5 bases and J by 4 bases, with 14 bases between them. CDR1 is GTSNPN and CDR2 is SVGIG in the germline V gene (reference sequence). The CDR3 length is 14 residues. CDR3 region: CAWAKMGDNEKLFF. The DNA of the CDR3 is TGTGCCTGGGCGAAGATGGGGGATAATGAAAAACTGTTTTTT.

This clonotype has only a few counts. The chain has TRBV19 and TRBJ2-3; 8 positions agree with TRBD1. Losses at the gene ends were 5 bases for V and 3 bases for J; bases not matched to a gene: 4. CDR1 and CDR2 from the germline V gene are LNHDA and SQIVND (reference sequence). The CDR3 loop spans 14 amino acids. The CDR3 sequence is CASSGGQGTDTQYF. The CDR3 coding sequence is TGTGCCAGTAGTGGTGGACAGGGTACAGATACGCAGTATTTT.

The chain combines TRBV28 with TRBJ1-5; the D is unclear. Germline V gives CDR1 MDHEN, CDR2 SYDVKM. This CDR3 spans 12 amino acids. Trimming shortened V by 8 bases and J by 4 bases, and 9 bases separated the two germline ends. The DNA for the CDR3 is TGTGCCAGCGGAGGGCAAAATCAGCCCCAGCATTTT. Its translation: CASGGQNQPQHF.

This clonotype was observed at least ten times. V gene TRBV2 combines with J gene TRBJ1-6; no reliable D call. CDR3 length: 14 amino acids. Germline-derived CDR1 and CDR2 are SNHLY and FYNNEI. Trimming took off 7 bases at V and 7 bases at J, with 14 bases between the two ends. CDR3 sequence reads: CASKKGLANSPLHF. CDR3 in DNA: TGTGCCAGCAAAAAGGGCCTTGCGAATTCACCCCTCCACTTT.

This clonotype came up a few times. This chain connects TRBV10-3 to TRBJ1-5; no clear D gene. In germline, CDR1 is ENHRY, CDR2 SYGVKD. V lost 10 bases and J 4 bases, leaving 17 bases between the germline ends. This CDR3 has 14 residues. Written as DNA, the CDR3 is TGTGCCACCCAAAGGGCAGGAGATAATCAGCCCCAGCATTTT. As protein: CATQRAGDNQPQHF.

This clonotype came up many times. The rearrangement uses TRBV27 and TRBJ1-6, with D possibly TRBD1 on 5 matching bases. CDR3 length equals 17 residues. Trimming took 6 bases from V and 6 from J, leaving 21 bases between them. Germline values: CDR1 MNHEY, CDR2 SMNVEV (reference sequence). The CDR3: CASRIYLLGRSNSPLHF. The CDR3 bases are TGTGCCAGCAGAATCTATCTTTTGGGACGCAGTAATTCACCCCTCCACTTT.

This clonotype was seen only a few times. The rearrangement links TRBV10-3 to TRBJ2-7; 8 bases map to TRBD1. The CDR3 is made up of 15 amino acids. CDR1 ENHRY and CDR2 SYGVKD come from the germline V gene. Trimming cost V 2 bases and J 3 bases; bases outside gene matches: 6. CDR3 sequence: CAISEEEGQVYEQYF. The CDR3 region has the DNA TGTGCCATCAGTGAGGAGGAGGGACAGGTCTACGAGCAGTACTTC.

The sample holds a few counts of this clonotype. V gene TRBV19 combines with J gene TRBJ1-4; tentative D call: TRBD1 (6 bases). Germline assignment: CDR1 LNHDA and CDR2 SQIVND (reference sequence). The CDR3 spans 14 residues. The V end was cut by 9 bases, the J end by 7 bases, with 18 bases between. DNA of the CDR3: TGTGCCAGCCGTACGGGGGGGCAAGGTGAAAAACTGTTTTTT. Its protein product is CASRTGGQGEKLFF.

This clonotype was observed at least ten times. The chain is built from TRBV29-1 and TRBJ1-2; 9 nucleotides agree with TRBD1. Germline CDR1 reads SQVTM; CDR2 reads ANQGSEA. The ends lost 8 bases at V and 7 bases at J; junction bases unmatched: 5. The CDR3 spans 11 residues. CDR3 loop: CSTWTGAGYTF. The CDR3 DNA reads as TGCAGCACTTGGACAGGGGCTGGCTACACCTTC.

There are many counts of this clonotype. The gene calls are TRBV6-1 and TRBJ2-7; D is unclear. V lost 7 bases to trimming and J lost 0 bases, with 13 bases between them. The V gene's germline CDR1 is MNHNS and CDR2 SASEGT. The CDR3 consists of 14 residues. The CDR3 nucleotides read TGTGCCAGCACCCTCGTGGGCTTCTCCTACGAGCAGTACTTC. As protein: CASTLVGFSYEQYF.

This clonotype was recorded at least ten times. The chain joins TRBV6-5 to TRBJ2-7, with TRBD1 matching over 10 bases. CDR3 length: 15 residues. Germline V gene data show CDR1 as MNHEY and CDR2 as SVGAGI. V lost 4 bases, J lost 5 bases, and 8 bases stayed unmatched. The CDR3: CASSSPGTGDHEQYF. Here the CDR3 DNA reads TGTGCCAGCAGTTCCCCAGGGACAGGGGACCACGAGCAGTACTTC.

This clonotype appeared a few times. The V call is TRBV10-3, the J call TRBJ1-3; 7 nucleotides line up with TRBD1. V lost 3 bases, J lost 4 bases, and 9 bases stayed unmatched. CDR3 length equals 16 residues. The germline V gene encodes CDR1 ENHRY and CDR2 SYGVKD. As DNA, the CDR3 is TGTGCCATCAGTGATCAAAACAGGGGATCAGGAAACACCATATATTTT. This translates into CAISDQNRGSGNTIYF.

This clonotype has a count of ten or more. The chain recombines TRBV10-3 with TRBJ1-1; D unclear. Germline lookup yields CDR1 ENHRY and CDR2 SYGVKD. The CDR3 is 15 residues long. Trimming took 3 bases from V and 3 from J, leaving 14 bases between them. CDR3 nucleotide sequence: TGTGCCATCAGTGAAGGGTGGTCAGTTCACACTGAAGCTTTCTTT. Translated, it gives CAISEGWSVHTEAFF.

This chain links TRBV18 with TRBJ2-7; tentatively, D is TRBD2 (7 bases). The CDR3 sequence is 16 residues long. CDR1 KGHSH and CDR2 LQKENI come from the germline V gene. V was pared by 3 bases and J by 0 bases, with 15 bases between. The CDR3 region is CASSPFGGRSSYEQYF. For the CDR3, the DNA is TGTGCCAGCTCACCGTTCGGGGGGCGGAGCTCCTACGAGCAGTACTTC.

This clonotype was counted at least ten times. The chain links TRBV6-1 to TRBJ2-2; tentative D call: TRBD2 (6 bases). Germline-derived CDR1 and CDR2 are MNHNS and SASEGT. The CDR3 runs to 14 residues. Trimming took 5 bases from V and 7 from J, leaving 14 bases between them. The CDR3 sequence: CASSLTWGVGELFF. In DNA form, the CDR3 reads TGTGCCAGCAGTCTAACCTGGGGGGTCGGGGAGCTGTTTTTT.

This chain links TRBV10-2 with TRBJ1-2; a possible D gene is TRBD1 (6 bases). V shed 10 bases and J shed 4 bases, with 16 bases lying between them. Germline CDR1 is WSHSY and CDR2 is SAAADI. The CDR3 runs 13 residues. CDR3 residues: CATFRGEGYGYTF. The CDR3 nucleotides are TGCGCCACCTTCAGGGGCGAGGGCTATGGCTACACCTTC.

The CDR3 loop reads CASSARTAERAEAFF. The CDR3 region has the DNA TGTGCCAGCAGCGCAAGGACAGCTGAACGCGCTGAAGCTTTCTTT. This chain links TRBV7-2 with TRBJ1-1; tentative D call: TRBD1 (6 bases). V was cut by 5 bases and J by 6 bases, with 19 bases left in between. The germline CDR1 and CDR2 sequences are SGHTA and FQGNSA. CDR3 length: 15 amino acids.

About this clonotype itself: One junction end does not reproduce the germline sequence, and a read error may be involved. The genes are TRBV2 and TRBJ1-5, with D perhaps TRBD1 (5 bases). The CDR3 runs to 16 residues. From germline, CDR1 is SNHLY and CDR2 FYNNEI. Here the CDR3 reads CASGEREGRPNQPQHF. Written as DNA, the CDR3 is TGTGCCAGCGGTGAAAGGGAGGGGCGGCCAAATCAGCCCCAGCATTTT.

This chain connects TRBV6-1 to TRBJ2-5; 8 nucleotides align to TRBD1. The ends lost 6 bases at V and 1 base at J; junction bases unmatched: 7. CDR3 size: 15 residues. Germline V gene lookup returns CDR1 MNHNS and CDR2 SASEGT. The CDR3 bases are TGTGCCAGCAGGGGCTTTACAGGGGGCCAAGAGACCCAGTACTTC. This codes for CASRGFTGGQETQYF.

This clonotype was observed at least ten times. The chain couples TRBV3-1 to TRBJ1-5; D is ambiguous. This CDR3 region has 13 residues. CDR1 is LGHDT, CDR2 YNNKEL, per germline (reference sequence). Trimming removed 1 base from V and 6 bases from J, with 7 bases in between. The chain's CDR3 is CASSQGLSQPQHF. The CDR3 coding sequence is TGTGCCAGCAGCCAAGGATTAAGTCAGCCCCAGCATTTT.

This clonotype was counted ten times or more. This chain links TRBV6-1 with TRBJ2-7; TRBD1 agrees at 7 bases. Looked up from germline, CDR1 is MNHNS and CDR2 is SASEGT. V dropped 3 bases and J dropped 3; count of bases not matched to a gene: 8. The CDR3 runs to 15 residues. The CDR3 region has the DNA TGTGCCAGCAGTGAGACCGGGACAGCCCTCTACGAGCAGTACTTC. Translating it yields CASSETGTALYEQYF.

The table lists this clonotype with a few counts. Written as DNA, the CDR3 is TGCGCCAGCAGCCCTCGGGACGGACGACTAGCGGGACCCCACGAGCAGTACTTC. This codes for CASSPRDGRLAGPHEQYF. V gene TRBV4-1 combines with J gene TRBJ2-7; 11 nucleotides line up with TRBD2. With 4 bases clipped from V and 5 bases from J, the junction kept 16 bases outside the gene matches. The CDR3 is 18 amino acids. The V gene's germline CDR1 is MGHRA and CDR2 YSYEKL.